This T cell receptor (beta chain) was sequenced during a study of cytomegalovirus exposure and HLA in healthy donors. PCR primers comprised 60 Vbeta and 13 Jbeta primers. Generated by immunoSEQ multiplex PCR, the TCRdb table keeps only in-frame clones and is missing some. The sample lists roughly 36,000 clones; 70% to 75% were seen once. General study findings and limits: For TCR beta chains, V- and J-gene trimming was later linked to a missense DCLRE1C variant. Analysis performed later showed TCR beta chains linked to HLA being more clonally expanded than equally common others. In terms of immune exposure information, only CMV serostatus was available.

Germline CDR1 is SGHVS and CDR2 is FNYEAQ. The CDR3 is 17 amino acids. The ends were cut back, 2 bases at V and 3 bases at J, with 17 bases in the middle. Worth noting for this clone: Antigen specificity is unknown.

Although they were nominally healthy when sampled, donors likely had unrecorded immune exposures. The sequenced material came from PBMCs. The chain links TRBV7-6 to TRBJ1-3, with a weak D call TRBD1 (5 bases). The TCR sequence derives from a man between 25 and 39 years old in good health and CMV-seronegative. CDR3 sequence reads: CASSLSQGLTGGNTIYF. The CDR3 DNA sequence: TGTGCCAGCAGCTTAAGCCAGGGTTTAACGGGTGGAAACACCATATATTTT.